These 32 T cell receptor beta chains were sequenced from one sample in a study of identical twins. One entry per CDR3 protein results from TCRdb running MiXCR on the 5' RACE reads. This table has approximately 410,000 distinct CDR3 sequences, less than 20% appearing once. The specimen was naive T cells sorted from blood. These receptors were obtained from a middle-aged man in good health.

This clonotype was seen ten or more times. The CDR3 reads CSARKGTYSTDTQYF. In DNA, the CDR3 is TGCAGTGCTAGAAAGGGGACTTACAGCACAGATACGCAGTATTTT. The rearrangement links TRBV20-1 to TRBJ2-3, with D perhaps matching TRBD2 (6 bases). The CDR3 length is 15 residues. Trimming left V 2 bases short and J 0 bases short, with 12 bases between. Germline-derived CDR1 and CDR2 are DFQATT and SNEGSKA (reference sequence).

The chain has TRBV7-2 and TRBJ1-1; 10 bases are shared with TRBD1. The germline V gene has CDR1 SGHTA and CDR2 FQGNSA. The V gene end was trimmed by 5 bases and the J gene end by 0 bases; junction bases not matched to a gene: 6. The CDR3 totals 16 residues. The CDR3 DNA reads TGTGCCAGCAGCCCGAGGACAGGGGGGATGAACACTGAAGCTTTCTTT. This gives the protein CASSPRTGGMNTEAFF.

This chain uses TRBV5-6 with TRBJ2-7; 9 bases are shared with TRBD1. The trim removed 4 bases at V and 6 bases at J, leaving 11 bases unmatched. CDR3 length equals 15 residues. From germline, CDR1 is SGHDT and CDR2 YYEEEE. CDR3 region: CASSRAPGQGSEQYF. CDR3 sequence (DNA): TGTGCCAGCAGCCGCGCACCGGGACAGGGAAGCGAGCAGTACTTC.

J is TRBJ2-7 and V is TRBV20-1; 9 bases match TRBD2. Germline lookup yields CDR1 DFQATT and CDR2 SNEGSKA (reference sequence). V was clipped by 6 bases and J by 0 bases; unmatched bases: 12. CDR3 length equals 16 residues. CDR3 amino acids: CSAQVAGGRGSYEQYF. CDR3 in DNA: TGCAGTGCCCAAGTCGCGGGAGGGCGCGGCTCCTACGAGCAGTACTTC.

This clonotype has at least ten counts. The CDR3 sequence: CASSLGSGVASYEQYF. CDR3 in DNA: TGTGCCAGCAGTTTGGGGTCGGGGGTTGCGTCCTACGAGCAGTACTTC. The chain couples TRBV12-3 or TRBV12-4 to TRBJ2-7, with D possibly TRBD2 on 6 matching bases. Trimming removed 3 bases at V and 1 base at J, with 16 bases between. CDR3 length: 16 amino acids.

The sample holds a few counts of this clonotype. The rearrangement joins TRBV28 to TRBJ2-7, with TRBD2 as a possible D gene (7 bases). The CDR3 has 15 amino acids. In germline, CDR1 is MDHEN, CDR2 SYDVKM. Trimming took 3 bases from V and 3 from J, leaving 15 bases between them. The CDR3 DNA follows: TGTGCCAGCAGTTTCGGTGGAGGGGGGGACTACGAGCAGTACTTC. Amino acid sequence: CASSFGGGGDYEQYF.

The table lists this clonotype with many counts. This chain's CDR3 is CSARDVAFSYNEQFF. Here the CDR3 DNA reads TGCAGTGCTAGAGATGTAGCGTTCTCCTACAATGAGCAGTTCTTC. The rearrangement uses TRBV20-1 and TRBJ2-1, with D perhaps TRBD2 (5 bases). This CDR3 is built from 15 residues. V was pared by 0 bases and J by 0 bases, with 9 bases between. CDR1 DFQATT and CDR2 SNEGSKA come from the germline V gene (reference sequence).

This clonotype was counted between two and nine times. This chain joins TRBV20-1 and TRBJ2-7; D assignment may be TRBD1 or TRBD2 (5 bases each). Germline V CDR1 and CDR2: DFQATT, SNEGSKA (reference sequence). The CDR3 is 13 residues long. The V end lost 1 base, the J end lost 6 bases, and 13 bases lay between the germline ends. The CDR3 loop reads CSARGGMGREQYF. DNA of the CDR3: TGCAGTGCTAGAGGGGGGATGGGCCGCGAGCAGTACTTC.

This clonotype was counted at least ten times. The chain joins TRBV5-1 to TRBJ2-7; 11 bases are shared with TRBD1. Germline values: CDR1 SGHRS, CDR2 YFSETQ. The trim removed 4 bases at V and 2 bases at J, leaving 2 bases unmatched. The CDR3 has 14 residues. The CDR3 DNA is TGCGCCAGCAGCCAGGGACAGGGGGCCTACGAGCAGTACTTC. This translates into CASSQGQGAYEQYF.

In this sample, this clonotype turned up many times. The chain has TRBV18 and TRBJ1-5; TRBD1 aligns across 7 bases. CDR1 and CDR2 (germline): KGHSH, LQKENI. The CDR3 has 16 residues. The V gene end was trimmed by 2 bases and the J gene end by 1 base; junction bases not matched to a gene: 5. The CDR3 DNA is TGTGCCAGCTCACCAACAGGGGTCGGAAGCAATCAGCCCCAGCATTTT. Amino acid sequence: CASSPTGVGSNQPQHF.

This clonotype was seen ten or more times. The V gene is TRBV20-1, the J gene TRBJ2-1; D possibly corresponds to TRBD1 (5 bases). Trimming pared 1 base from V and 2 bases from J, leaving 12 bases between. Germline V gene data show CDR1 as DFQATT and CDR2 as SNEGSKA (reference sequence). The CDR3 is made up of 15 amino acids. CDR3 protein: CSARVHRRAYNEQFF. CDR3 sequence (DNA): TGCAGTGCTAGAGTCCACAGGAGAGCCTACAATGAGCAGTTCTTC.

This clonotype was detected ten times or more. The rearrangement links TRBV12-3 or TRBV12-4 to TRBJ2-5, with D uncertain. The ends were cut back, 5 bases at V and 5 bases at J, with 9 bases in the middle. The CDR3 is 12 amino acids. The chain's CDR3 is CASSLLMETQYF. The CDR3, as DNA: TGTGCCAGCAGTCTATTGATGGAGACCCAGTACTTC.

This clonotype was seen a handful of times. The chain is built from TRBV3-1 and TRBJ1-5, with D uncertain. This CDR3 spans 13 amino acids. CDR1 and CDR2 from the germline V gene are LGHDT and YNNKEL (reference sequence). V lost 3 bases and J 3 bases, leaving 6 bases between the germline ends. The CDR3 DNA reads as TGTGCCAGCAGCCAGGGAACCAATCAGCCCCAGCATTTT. Amino acids: CASSQGTNQPQHF. Together with reference TRBV3-1 and TRBJ1-5, the CDR3 gives the full variable domain: DTAVSQTPKYLVTQMGNDKSIKCEQNLGHDTMYWYKQDSKKFLKIMFSYNNKELIINETVPNRFSPKSPDKAHLNLHINSLELGDSAVYFCASSQGTNQPQHFGDGTRLSIL.

Note on this clonotype: Sequence at one end of the junction differs from germline and may be a read error. The V gene is TRBV5-5, the J gene TRBJ2-7, with 7 bases aligning to TRBD1. Germline CDR1 reads SGHKS; CDR2 reads YYEKEE (reference sequence). This CDR3 is 15 amino acids long. CDR3 sequence (DNA): TGTGCCTGCAGCCGGACGACAGGGAGAGCCTACGAGCAGTACTTC. Protein sequence: CACSRTTGRAYEQYF.

The sample holds many counts of this clonotype. The chain combines TRBV20-1 with TRBJ1-5; D is ambiguous. The CDR3 covers 13 residues. Germline CDR1 is DFQATT and CDR2 is SNEGSKA (reference sequence). Trimming removed 0 bases at V and 5 bases at J, with 8 bases between. CDR3 sequence (DNA): TGCAGTGCTAGAGATAGGGAGGATCAGCCCCAGCATTTT. Translation: CSARDREDQPQHF.

The chain links TRBV7-8 to TRBJ2-7; 8 bases match TRBD1. This CDR3 comprises 15 residues. CDR1 and CDR2 (germline): SGHVS, FQNEAQ. Losses at the gene ends were 1 base for V and 4 bases for J; bases not matched to a gene: 6. CDR3 sequence reads: CASSLVQGVGYEQYF. CDR3 sequence (DNA): TGTGCCAGCAGCTTAGTACAGGGGGTTGGTTACGAGCAGTACTTC.

This clonotype was seen ten or more times. The V and J genes are TRBV27 and TRBJ1-2; possibly TRBD1 for D (6 bases). The CDR3 is 14 amino acids. Germline V CDR1 and CDR2: MNHEY, SMNVEV (reference sequence). V lost 4 bases to trimming and J lost 8 bases, with 17 bases between them. The CDR3 coding sequence is TGTGCCAGCAGTTCTCAAGGGATGGGGGGCGGCTACACCTTC. Its translation is CASSSQGMGGGYTF.

The V and J genes are TRBV4-1 and TRBJ2-1; D is possibly TRBD1 (6 bases). The V end lost 2 bases, the J end lost 1 base, and 12 bases lay between the germline ends. The CDR3 has 16 amino acids. CDR1 and CDR2 (germline): MGHRA, YSYEKL. The CDR3 reads CASSQSGQISYNEQFF. As DNA, the CDR3 is TGCGCCAGCAGCCAAAGCGGACAGATATCCTACAATGAGCAGTTCTTC.

In its sample, this clonotype was seen many times. This chain joins TRBV10-3 and TRBJ2-1; no reliable D call. Deletions cut 0 bases from V and 9 bases from J, with 9 bases between. CDR1 and CDR2 (germline): ENHRY, SYGVKD. CDR3 length: 13 amino acids. The CDR3 region has the DNA TGTGCCATCAGTGAGTCCGAGGTGGCTGAGCAGTTCTTC. It specifies CAISESEVAEQFF.

This clonotype was observed a few times. The V call is TRBV12-3 or TRBV12-4, the J call TRBJ1-4; D remains unclear. The CDR3 spans 13 residues. The ends were cut back, 1 base at V and 6 bases at J, with 6 bases in the middle. The CDR3 here is CASSLGGYEKLFF. The CDR3 coding sequence is TGTGCCAGCAGTTTAGGGGGTTATGAAAAACTGTTTTTT.

The sample holds a few counts of this clonotype. The chain recombines TRBV28 with TRBJ2-2; no firm D call. Germline CDR1 is MDHEN and CDR2 is SYDVKM. The V gene lost 5 bases and the J gene lost 8 bases, with 9 bases spanning the gap. This CDR3 region has 12 residues. As DNA, the CDR3 is TGTGCCAGCAGTCCTCAGGCAGGGGAGCTGTTTTTT. Its protein product is CASSPQAGELFF.

This clonotype was observed a few times. The genes are TRBV5-1 and TRBJ2-2; perhaps TRBD2 as D (5 bases). The CDR3 extends over 14 amino acids. CDR1 is SGHRS and CDR2 is YFSETQ in the germline V gene. Trimming stripped 0 bases from V and 3 bases from J, with 6 bases between. This chain's CDR3 is CASSLVRDTGELFF. The CDR3 DNA follows: TGCGCCAGCAGCTTGGTGAGGGACACCGGGGAGCTGTTTTTT.

This clonotype was recorded many times. The V and J genes are TRBV6-6 and TRBJ2-7; TRBD1 is a possible D gene (5 bases). CDR1 is MNHNY, CDR2 SVGAGI, per germline (reference sequence). The CDR3 sequence is 12 residues long. Trimming stripped 4 bases from V and 2 bases from J, with 6 bases between. CDR3 sequence (DNA): TGTGCCAGCAGTTCGACAGCCTACGAGCAGTACTTC. Amino acid sequence: CASSSTAYEQYF.

This clonotype has a handful of counts. V and J are TRBV6-5 and TRBJ2-5; D possibly matches TRBD1 or TRBD2 (5 bases each). There are 15 residues in the CDR3. Trimming shortened V by 2 bases and J by 0 bases, and 10 bases separated the two germline ends. Looked up from germline, CDR1 is MNHEY and CDR2 is SVGAGI. The CDR3, as DNA: TGTGCCAGCAGTTACATGTGGGGGTACCAAGAGACCCAGTACTTC. Translated: CASSYMWGYQETQYF.

The rearrangement joins TRBV24-1 to TRBJ1-5; tentatively, D is TRBD1 (5 bases). V lost 2 bases to trimming and J lost 5 bases, with 15 bases between them. The CDR3 contains 16 residues. Germline V CDR1 and CDR2: KGHDR, SFDVKD. CDR3 sequence: CATSDSGEGIDQPQHF. CDR3 DNA: TGTGCCACCAGTGATTCGGGGGAGGGGATCGATCAGCCCCAGCATTTT.

This chain connects TRBV14 to TRBJ1-1; 7 positions match TRBD1. The CDR3 consists of 14 residues. V was pared by 4 bases and J by 6 bases, with 8 bases of the junction left unmatched. Per germline, CDR1 SGHDN and CDR2 FVKESK. The CDR3 sequence: CASSRNRGGPEAFF. The CDR3 region has the DNA TGTGCCAGCAGCCGGAACCGAGGGGGCCCTGAAGCTTTCTTT.

This clonotype was recorded a few times. V and J are TRBV6-2 or TRBV6-3 and TRBJ1-1; D is possibly TRBD1 (5 bases). This CDR3 region has 15 residues. V was shortened by 0 bases and J by 3 bases, with 11 bases between the two germline ends. Germline CDR1 reads MNHEY; CDR2 reads SVGEGT. CDR3 sequence (DNA): TGTGCCAGCAGTTACTCGGCAGGGAGGCACACTGAAGCTTTCTTT. Translating gives CASSYSAGRHTEAFF.

As regards this clonotype: A read error may produce the germline difference seen at one junction end. The chain uses TRBV6-1 and TRBJ1-5; D is unresolved. The CDR3 is 16 amino acids. From germline, CDR1 is MNHNS and CDR2 SASEGT. CDR3: CASSEAKFPADQPRHF. The CDR3 DNA sequence: TGTGCCAGCAGTGAAGCTAAGTTCCCAGCGGATCAGCCCCGGCATTTT.

This clonotype was recorded a few times. V usage is TRBV20-1 and J usage is TRBJ1-1; unclear D gene. Germline V gene sequence: CDR1 DFQATT, CDR2 SNEGSKA (reference sequence). This CDR3 is built from 14 residues. Trimming stripped 4 bases from V and 1 base from J, with 13 bases between. Here the CDR3 DNA reads TGCAGTGCTACGCTTTCGGCAGCGAACACTGAAGCTTTCTTT. Translation: CSATLSAANTEAFF.

This clonotype was detected a few times. The V and J genes are TRBV4-3 and TRBJ2-6; a weak D match, TRBD2 (6 bases). From germline, CDR1 is LGHNA and CDR2 YSLEER. This CDR3 contains 17 residues. V lost 4 bases to trimming and J lost 0 bases, with 13 bases between them. The CDR3 nucleotides are TGCGCCAGCAGCCCCCCTGGAGCGGGCTCTGGGGCCAACGTCCTGACTTTC. It translates to CASSPPGAGSGANVLTF.

The sample holds many counts of this clonotype. V and J are TRBV2 and TRBJ2-1; a possible D gene is TRBD1 (6 bases). This CDR3 comprises 15 residues. V dropped 8 bases and J dropped 7 bases, with 21 bases sitting between them. CDR1 and CDR2 (germline): SNHLY, FYNNEI. CDR3 amino acids: CASGDTDRAWNEQFF. CDR3 nucleotide sequence: TGTGCCAGCGGGGACACGGATAGGGCCTGGAATGAGCAGTTCTTC.

The CDR3 DNA reads TGTGCCAGCAGTAAGATTAGCGGGAGGAGGTCCAATGAGCAGTTCTTC. The encoded protein is CASSKISGRRSNEQFF. The chain has TRBV27 and TRBJ2-1; TRBD2 aligns across 10 bases. Germline-derived CDR1 and CDR2 are MNHEY and SMNVEV (reference sequence). The CDR3 length is 16 residues. Unmatched junction bases numbered 10, after V lost 5 bases and J lost 6 bases.